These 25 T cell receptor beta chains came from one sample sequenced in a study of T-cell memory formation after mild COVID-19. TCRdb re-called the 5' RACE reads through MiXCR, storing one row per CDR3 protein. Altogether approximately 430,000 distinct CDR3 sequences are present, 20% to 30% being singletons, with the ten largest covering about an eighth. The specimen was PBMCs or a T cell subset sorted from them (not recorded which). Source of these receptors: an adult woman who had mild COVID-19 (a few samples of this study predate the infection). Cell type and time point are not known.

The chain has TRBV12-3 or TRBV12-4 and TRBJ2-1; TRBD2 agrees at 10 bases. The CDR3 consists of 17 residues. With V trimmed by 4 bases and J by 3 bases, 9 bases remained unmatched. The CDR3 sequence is CASSSRPGLANYNEQFF. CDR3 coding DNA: TGTGCCAGCAGTTCACGTCCGGGACTAGCGAACTACAATGAGCAGTTCTTC.

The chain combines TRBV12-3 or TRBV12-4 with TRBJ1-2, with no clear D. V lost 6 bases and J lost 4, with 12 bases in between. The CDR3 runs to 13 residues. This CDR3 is CASSTGIPYGYTF. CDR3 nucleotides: TGTGCCAGCAGCACGGGGATCCCCTATGGCTACACCTTC.

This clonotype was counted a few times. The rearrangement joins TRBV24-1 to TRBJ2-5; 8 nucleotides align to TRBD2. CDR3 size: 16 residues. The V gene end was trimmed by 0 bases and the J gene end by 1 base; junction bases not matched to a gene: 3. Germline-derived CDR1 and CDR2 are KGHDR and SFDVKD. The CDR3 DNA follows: TGTGCCACCAGTGATTTGCCTAGCGGGCCCCAAGAGACCCAGTACTTC. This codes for CATSDLPSGPQETQYF.

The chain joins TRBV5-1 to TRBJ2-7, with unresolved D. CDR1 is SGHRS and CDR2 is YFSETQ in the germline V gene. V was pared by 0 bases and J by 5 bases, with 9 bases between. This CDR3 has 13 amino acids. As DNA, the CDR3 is TGCGCCAGCAGCTTGGAGGGAACTAACGAGCAGTACTTC. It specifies CASSLEGTNEQYF.

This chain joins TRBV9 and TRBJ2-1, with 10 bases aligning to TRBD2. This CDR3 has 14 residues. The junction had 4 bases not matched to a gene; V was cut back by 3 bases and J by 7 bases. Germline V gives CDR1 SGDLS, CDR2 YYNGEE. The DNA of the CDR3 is TGTGCCAGCAGCGGACTAGCGGGCGTTAATGAGCAGTTCTTC. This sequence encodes CASSGLAGVNEQFF. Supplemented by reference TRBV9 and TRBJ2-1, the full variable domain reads DSGVTQTPKHLITATGQRVTLRCSPRSGDLSVYWYQQSLDQGLQFLIQYYNGEERAKGNILERFSAQQFPDLHSELNLSSLELGDSALYFCASSGLAGVNEQFFGPGTRLTVL.

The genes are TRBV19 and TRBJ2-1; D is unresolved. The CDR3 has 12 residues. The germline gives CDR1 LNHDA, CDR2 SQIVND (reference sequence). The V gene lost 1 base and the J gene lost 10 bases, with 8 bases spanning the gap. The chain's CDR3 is CASSIVGSEQFF. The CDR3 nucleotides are TGTGCCAGTAGTATAGTCGGTAGCGAGCAGTTCTTC.

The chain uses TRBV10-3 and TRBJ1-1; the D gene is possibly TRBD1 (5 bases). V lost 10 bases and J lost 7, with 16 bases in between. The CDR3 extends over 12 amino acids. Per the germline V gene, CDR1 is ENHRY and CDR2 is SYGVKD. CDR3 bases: TGTGCCACGAACGGGGGAGAGGGTGAAGCTTTCTTT. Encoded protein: CATNGGEGEAFF.

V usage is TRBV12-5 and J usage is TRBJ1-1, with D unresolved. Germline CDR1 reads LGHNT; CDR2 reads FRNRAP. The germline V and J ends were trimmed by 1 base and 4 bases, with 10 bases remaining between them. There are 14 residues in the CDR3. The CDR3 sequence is CASGLDPWGTEAFF. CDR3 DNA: TGTGCTAGTGGTTTGGACCCATGGGGCACTGAAGCTTTCTTT.

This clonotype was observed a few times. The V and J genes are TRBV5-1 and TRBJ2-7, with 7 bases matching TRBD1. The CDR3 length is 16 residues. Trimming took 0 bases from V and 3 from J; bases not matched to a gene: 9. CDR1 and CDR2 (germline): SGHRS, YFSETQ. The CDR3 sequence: CASSLAGQGGLYEQYF. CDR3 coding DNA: TGCGCCAGCAGCTTGGCGGGACAAGGGGGCCTCTACGAGCAGTACTTC.

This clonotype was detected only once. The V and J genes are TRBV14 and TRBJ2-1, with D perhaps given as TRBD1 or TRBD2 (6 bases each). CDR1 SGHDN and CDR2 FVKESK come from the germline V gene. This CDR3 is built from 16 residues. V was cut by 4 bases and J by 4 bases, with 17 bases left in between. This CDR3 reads CASSPPGGGIYNEQFF. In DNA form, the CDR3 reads TGTGCCAGCAGCCCACCCGGGGGCGGGATATACAATGAGCAGTTCTTC.

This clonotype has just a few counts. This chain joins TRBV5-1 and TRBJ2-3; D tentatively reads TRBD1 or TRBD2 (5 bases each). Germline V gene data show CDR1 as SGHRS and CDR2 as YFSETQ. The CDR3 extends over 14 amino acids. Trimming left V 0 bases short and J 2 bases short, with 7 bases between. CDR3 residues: CASSLEGTTDTQYF. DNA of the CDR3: TGCGCCAGCAGCTTGGAGGGGACCACAGATACGCAGTATTTT.

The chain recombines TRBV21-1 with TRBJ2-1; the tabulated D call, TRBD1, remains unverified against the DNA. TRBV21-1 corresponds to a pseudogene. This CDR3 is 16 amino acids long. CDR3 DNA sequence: TGTGCCAGCAGCCGAACGTGGGGCGAACAATACAATGAGCAGTTCTTC. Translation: CASSRTWGEQYNEQFF.

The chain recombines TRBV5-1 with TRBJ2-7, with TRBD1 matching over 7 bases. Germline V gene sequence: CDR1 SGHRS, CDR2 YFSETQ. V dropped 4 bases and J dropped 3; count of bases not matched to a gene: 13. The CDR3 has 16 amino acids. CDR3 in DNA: TGCGCCAGCAGCCCCAGGGGGAGCCAGGTTCGCTACGAGCAGTACTTC. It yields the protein CASSPRGSQVRYEQYF.

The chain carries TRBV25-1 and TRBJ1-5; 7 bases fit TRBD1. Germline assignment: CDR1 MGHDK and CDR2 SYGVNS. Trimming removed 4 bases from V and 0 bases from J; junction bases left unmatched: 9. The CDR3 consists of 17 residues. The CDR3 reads CASSVQGGWNSNQPQHF. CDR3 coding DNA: TGTGCCAGCAGTGTTCAGGGGGGCTGGAATAGCAATCAGCCCCAGCATTTT.

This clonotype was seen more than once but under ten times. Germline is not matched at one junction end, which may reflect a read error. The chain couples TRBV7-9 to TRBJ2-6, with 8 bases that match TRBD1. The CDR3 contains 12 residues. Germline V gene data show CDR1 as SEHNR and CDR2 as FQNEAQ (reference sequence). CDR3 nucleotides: TGTGCCAGCAGCCCAGGGGGCCTCTCTCTGGGTTTC. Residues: CASSPGGLSLGF. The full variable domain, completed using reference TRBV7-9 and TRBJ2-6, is DTGVSQNPRHKITKRGQNVTFRCDPISEHNRLYWYRQTLGQGPEFLTYFQNEAQLEKSRLLSDRFSAERPKGSFSTLEIQRTEQGDSAMYLCASSPGGLSLGFGAGSRLTVL.

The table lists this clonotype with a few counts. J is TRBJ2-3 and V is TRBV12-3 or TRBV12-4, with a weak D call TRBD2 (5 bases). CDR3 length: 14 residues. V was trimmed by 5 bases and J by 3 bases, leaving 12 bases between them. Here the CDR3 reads CASSGELYTDTQYF. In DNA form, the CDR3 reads TGTGCCAGCAGTGGGGAGCTTTATACAGATACGCAGTATTTT.

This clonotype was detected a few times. The CDR3, as DNA: TGTGCCAGCAGCTTGCTGCATGGTTTGGTGAACACTGAAGCTTTCTTT. This translates into CASSLLHGLVNTEAFF. This chain links TRBV5-6 with TRBJ1-1; D uncertain. Germline CDR1 reads SGHDT; CDR2 reads YYEEEE. The CDR3 spans 16 residues. V was clipped by 1 base and J by 0 bases, with 13 bases between them.

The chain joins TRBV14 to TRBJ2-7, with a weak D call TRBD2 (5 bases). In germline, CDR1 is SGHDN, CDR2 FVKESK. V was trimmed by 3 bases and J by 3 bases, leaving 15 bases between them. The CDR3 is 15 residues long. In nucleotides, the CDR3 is TGTGCCAGCAGCCAGCGGTCGGGGTATAGCTACGAGCAGTACTTC. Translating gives CASSQRSGYSYEQYF.

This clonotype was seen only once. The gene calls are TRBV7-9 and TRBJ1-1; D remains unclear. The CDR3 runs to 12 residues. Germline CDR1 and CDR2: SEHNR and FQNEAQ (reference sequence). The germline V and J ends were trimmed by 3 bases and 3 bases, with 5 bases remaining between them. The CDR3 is CASSFEYTEAFF. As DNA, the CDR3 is TGTGCCAGCAGCTTCGAGTACACTGAAGCTTTCTTT. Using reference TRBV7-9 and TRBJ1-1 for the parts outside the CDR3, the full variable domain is DTGVSQNPRHKITKRGQNVTFRCDPISEHNRLYWYRQTLGQGPEFLTYFQNEAQLEKSRLLSDRFSAERPKGSFSTLEIQRTEQGDSAMYLCASSFEYTEAFFGQGTRLTVV.

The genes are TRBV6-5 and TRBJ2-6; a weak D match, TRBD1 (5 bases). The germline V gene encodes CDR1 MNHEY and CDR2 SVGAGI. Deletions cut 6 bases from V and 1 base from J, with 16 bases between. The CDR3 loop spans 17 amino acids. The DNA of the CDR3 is TGTGCCAGCAGACGTCGACAGAGCGTTTCTGGGGCCAACGTCCTGACTTTC. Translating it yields CASRRRQSVSGANVLTF.

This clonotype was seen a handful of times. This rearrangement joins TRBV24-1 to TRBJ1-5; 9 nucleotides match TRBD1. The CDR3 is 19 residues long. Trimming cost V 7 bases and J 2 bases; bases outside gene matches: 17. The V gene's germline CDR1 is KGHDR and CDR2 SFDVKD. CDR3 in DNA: TGTGCCACCAGCGAACCTTTATTACAGGGGGCAATGGGCAATCAGCCCCAGCATTTT. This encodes CATSEPLLQGAMGNQPQHF.

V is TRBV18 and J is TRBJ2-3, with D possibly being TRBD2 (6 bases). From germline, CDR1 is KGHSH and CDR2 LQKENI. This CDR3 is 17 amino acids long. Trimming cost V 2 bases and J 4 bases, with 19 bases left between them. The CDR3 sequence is CASSPGLTTSRADTQYF. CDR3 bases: TGTGCCAGCTCACCAGGACTAACCACTTCTCGGGCAGATACGCAGTATTTT.

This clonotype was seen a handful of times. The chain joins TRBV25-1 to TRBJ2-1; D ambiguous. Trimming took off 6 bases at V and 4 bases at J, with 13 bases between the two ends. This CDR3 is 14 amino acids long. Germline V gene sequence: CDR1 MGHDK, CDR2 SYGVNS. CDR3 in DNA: TGTGCCAGCAGGCCCCAGATGGCGTACAATGAGCAGTTCTTC. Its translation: CASRPQMAYNEQFF. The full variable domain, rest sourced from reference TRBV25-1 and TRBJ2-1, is EADIYQTPRYLVIGTGKKITLECSQTMGHDKMYWYQQDPGMELHLIHYSYGVNSTEKGDLSSESTVSRIRTEHFPLTLESARPSHTSQYLCASRPQMAYNEQFFGPGTRLTVL.

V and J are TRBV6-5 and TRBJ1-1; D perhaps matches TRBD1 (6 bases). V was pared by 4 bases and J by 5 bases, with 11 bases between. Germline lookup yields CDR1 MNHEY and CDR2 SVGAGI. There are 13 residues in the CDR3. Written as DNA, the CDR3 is TGTGCCAGCAGTTTTCCAGGGGAAACTGAAGCTTTCTTT. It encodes CASSFPGETEAFF.

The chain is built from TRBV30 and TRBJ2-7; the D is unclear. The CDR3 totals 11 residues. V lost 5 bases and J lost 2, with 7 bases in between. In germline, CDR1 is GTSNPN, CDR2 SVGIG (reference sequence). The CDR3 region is CAWQLAYEQYF. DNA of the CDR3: TGTGCCTGGCAGCTGGCCTACGAGCAGTACTTC.